Following are 31 T cell receptor beta chains from one sample sequenced in a study of cytomegalovirus exposure and HLA in healthy donors. The PCR made use of 60 Vbeta and 13 Jbeta primers. The table came from immunoSEQ multiplex PCR; TCRdb's copy has only in-frame clones and leaves some out. The table has 40,000 or so clones, approximately 78% seen once. Sequences were obtained from PBMCs. The source of these receptors is a woman aged 25-40 years in good health and CMV-seronegative.

V usage is TRBV6-5 and J usage is TRBJ2-2, with TRBD1 matching over 7 bases. J lost 3 bases, V lost 4 bases, and 5 bases had no gene match. The germline V gene encodes CDR1 MNHEY and CDR2 SVGAGI. The CDR3 covers 15 residues. CDR3 nucleotide sequence: TGTGCCAGCAGTTCAGGACAGGAATACACCGGGGAGCTGTTTTTT. This encodes CASSSGQEYTGELFF.

This clone appeared a single time. The chain employs TRBV7-2 and TRBJ1-2, with D possibly matching TRBD1 (6 bases). Trimming shortened V by 5 bases and J by 4 bases, and 17 bases separated the two germline ends. CDR3 length: 15 amino acids. The V gene's germline CDR1 is SGHTA and CDR2 FQGNSA. The CDR3, as DNA: TGTGCCAGCAGCGCATACAGGGAGCCTGGCTATGGCTACACCTTC. As protein: CASSAYREPGYGYTF.

The chain employs TRBV28 and TRBJ1-5; 7 bases map to TRBD1. J was trimmed by 2 bases and V by 1 base; bases with no gene match: 2. The CDR3 is 15 amino acids. The V gene's germline CDR1 is MDHEN and CDR2 SYDVKM. This CDR3 reads CASSLSGTGNQPQHF. The CDR3 nucleotides are TGTGCCAGCAGTTTATCGGGGACAGGCAATCAGCCCCAGCATTTT.

The V and J genes are TRBV28 and TRBJ2-7, with TRBD1 matching over 9 bases. The V gene's germline CDR1 is MDHEN and CDR2 SYDVKM. This CDR3 spans 15 amino acids. Trimming at V came to 6 bases and at J to 2 bases, leaving 8 bases not matched to a gene. The CDR3 loop is CASRVTGGPAYEQYF. The CDR3 DNA reads TGTGCCAGCAGGGTCACAGGGGGCCCAGCCTACGAGCAGTACTTC.

This chain joins TRBV30 and TRBJ2-7; 7 bases are a match to TRBD1. The CDR3 is made up of 12 amino acids. Trimming at V came to 2 bases and at J to 7 bases, leaving 5 bases not matched to a gene. The germline CDR1 and CDR2 sequences are GTSNPN and SVGIG (reference sequence). The CDR3 reads CAWSFDREEQYF. The CDR3 nucleotides read TGTGCCTGGAGTTTCGACAGGGAAGAGCAGTACTTC. Full variable domain (remainder filled in from reference TRBV30 and TRBJ2-7): SQTIHQWPATLVQPVGSPLSLECTVEGTSNPNLYWYRQAAGRGLQLLFYSVGIGQISSEVPQNLSASRPQDRQFILSSKKLLLSDSGFYLCAWSFDREEQYFGPGTRLTVT.

V usage is TRBV5-1 and J usage is TRBJ1-5; 7 bases fit TRBD1. CDR1 SGHRS and CDR2 YFSETQ come from the germline V gene. V lost 2 bases, J lost 5 bases, and 1 base stayed unmatched. This CDR3 has 13 residues. This chain's CDR3 is CASSFTGDQPQHF. The CDR3 DNA reads as TGCGCCAGCAGCTTCACAGGGGATCAGCCCCAGCATTTT.

The chain couples TRBV19 to TRBJ2-7, with D perhaps TRBD1 (5 bases). V was trimmed by 10 bases and J by 2 bases, leaving 12 bases between them. The CDR3 consists of 12 residues. Germline assignment: CDR1 LNHDA and CDR2 SQIVND (reference sequence). The CDR3 loop is CATGSRAYEQYF. The CDR3 bases are TGTGCCACCGGATCCAGGGCCTACGAGCAGTACTTC.

The chain is built from TRBV28 and TRBJ1-5; D is perhaps TRBD1 (5 bases). This CDR3 has 14 amino acids. Between the trimmed V and J ends, which lost 3 bases and 5 bases, there was a span of 11 bases. Per germline, CDR1 MDHEN and CDR2 SYDVKM. The CDR3: CASSLLQVDQPQHF. CDR3 DNA sequence: TGTGCCAGCAGTTTGTTACAGGTAGATCAGCCCCAGCATTTT.

The chain carries TRBV27 and TRBJ1-2; 12 bases are a match to TRBD1. V shed 5 bases and J 6 bases; nucleotides not matched to a gene: 7. The CDR3 runs 15 residues. The germline V gene has CDR1 MNHEY and CDR2 SMNVEV (reference sequence). This chain's CDR3 is CASSPTGTGGHGYTF. The CDR3 DNA is TGTGCCAGCAGTCCCACCGGGACAGGGGGCCATGGCTACACCTTC.

This clone came up a few times. The chain uses TRBV30 and TRBJ1-6; D call uncertain. Per germline, CDR1 GTSNPN and CDR2 SVGIG (reference sequence). V was shortened by 2 bases and J by 0 bases, with 5 bases between the two germline ends. CDR3 length: 14 residues. The CDR3 DNA is TGTGCCTGGAGTCGACTCTCCTATAATTCACCCCTCCACTTT. Protein product: CAWSRLSYNSPLHF.

The rearrangement joins TRBV30 to TRBJ2-3, with D tentatively TRBD2 (5 bases). Per germline, CDR1 GTSNPN and CDR2 SVGIG (reference sequence). The CDR3 runs 12 residues. V lost 7 bases and J 5 bases, leaving 13 bases between the germline ends. DNA for the CDR3: TGTGCCTCAGTGGGGAGTGGAGATACGCAGTATTTT. This translates into CASVGSGDTQYF.

The J gene is TRBJ2-7, the V gene TRBV30, with 7 nucleotides matching TRBD2. V trimming: 4 bases; J trimming: 6 bases; junction bases outside the gene matches: 3. Germline-derived CDR1 and CDR2 are GTSNPN and SVGIG (reference sequence). The CDR3 has 11 residues. The CDR3 loop is CAWIAGVEQYF. The CDR3 region has the DNA TGTGCCTGGATCGCGGGGGTCGAGCAGTACTTC.

This clone was counted a few times. This sequence joins TRBV30 and TRBJ2-7, with D possibly being TRBD1 (5 bases). The length of the CDR3 is 14 residues. V lost 2 bases to trimming and J lost 2 bases, with 13 bases between them. Germline V gene data show CDR1 as GTSNPN and CDR2 as SVGIG (reference sequence). The CDR3 loop is CAWSPGIGAYEQYF. CDR3 DNA: TGTGCCTGGAGTCCTGGGATAGGGGCCTACGAGCAGTACTTC.

This clone ranks as medium-sized. The J gene is TRBJ2-7, the V gene TRBV2, with D perhaps TRBD2 (5 bases). This CDR3 is 15 amino acids long. CDR1 and CDR2 (germline): SNHLY, FYNNEI. Deletions cut 2 bases from V and 1 base from J, with 12 bases between. The CDR3 DNA is TGTGCCAGCAGTGAAAGGACTGCTGGATCCTACGAGCAGTACTTC. Its protein is CASSERTAGSYEQYF.

The chain has TRBV29-1 and TRBJ2-1; 9 nucleotides match TRBD2. The CDR3 spans 13 residues. Trimming took 8 bases from V and 10 from J; bases not matched to a gene: 12. CDR1 and CDR2 (germline): SQVTM, ANQGSEA. In DNA form, the CDR3 reads TGCAGCACGGGACTAGCATTTGCGGGGGAGCAGTTCTTC. This gives the protein CSTGLAFAGEQFF.

This chain connects TRBV6-5 to TRBJ2-3, with D possibly TRBD1 on 7 matching bases. Germline assignment: CDR1 MNHEY and CDR2 SVGAGI. V lost 5 bases to trimming and J lost 7 bases, with 10 bases between them. CDR3 size: 12 residues. The CDR3 here is CASSAGQNTQYF. The CDR3 nucleotides are TGTGCCAGCAGTGCGGGACAGAATACGCAGTATTTT.

The chain combines TRBV7-9 with TRBJ2-3; unclear D gene. Deletions cut 4 bases from V and 7 bases from J, with 12 bases between. The germline V gene encodes CDR1 SEHNR and CDR2 FQNEAQ (reference sequence). CDR3 length: 13 amino acids. CDR3 protein: CASSYEPGHTQYF. CDR3 DNA sequence: TGTGCCAGCAGCTACGAACCTGGGCATACGCAGTATTTT.

The V call is TRBV5-6, the J call TRBJ2-7, with D possibly being TRBD2 (7 bases). This CDR3 is built from 14 residues. Deletions cut 4 bases from V and 2 bases from J, with 13 bases between. Germline V lookup: CDR1 SGHDT, CDR2 YYEEEE. The CDR3 here is CASSNRGGTYEQYF. CDR3 nucleotides: TGTGCCAGCAGCAATAGGGGGGGAACCTACGAGCAGTACTTC.

In this sample, this clone turned up once. The J gene is TRBJ1-2, the V gene TRBV30; D not certain. The V and J ends lost 8 bases and 4 bases respectively, with 14 bases between them. Germline assignment: CDR1 GTSNPN and CDR2 SVGIG (reference sequence). The CDR3 is made up of 12 amino acids. Here the CDR3 DNA reads TGTGCCAGCCGGGAGCCGAGCTATGGCTACACCTTC. Amino acid sequence: CASREPSYGYTF.

The chain employs TRBV30 and TRBJ2-5, with a tentative D call TRBD2 (6 bases). Germline CDR1 GTSNPN, CDR2 SVGIG (reference sequence). The V and J ends lost 1 base and 4 bases respectively, with 10 bases between them. This CDR3 has 13 residues. CDR3 DNA sequence: TGTGCCTGGAGTGGGGGGGTTGGAGAGACCCAGTACTTC. It specifies CAWSGGVGETQYF.

CDR3 loop: CASSFRGGNTEAFF. The CDR3 DNA is TGTGCCAGCAGTTTTCGAGGAGGGAACACTGAAGCTTTCTTT. The chain carries TRBV27 and TRBJ1-1; no firm D call. From germline, CDR1 is MNHEY and CDR2 SMNVEV (reference sequence). This CDR3 has 14 amino acids. V lost 3 bases to trimming and J lost 1 base, with 9 bases between them.

This sequence joins TRBV6-5 and TRBJ2-2, with 10 bases lining up with TRBD1. V lost 6 bases and J lost 9; bases outside the gene matches: 10. Germline loops: CDR1 MNHEY, CDR2 SVGAGI. This CDR3 has 15 amino acids. CDR3 amino acids: CASRADRGVHRELFF. CDR3 nucleotides: TGTGCCAGCAGAGCGGACAGGGGGGTTCACCGGGAGCTGTTTTTT.

V is TRBV30 and J is TRBJ2-7; TRBD2 is a possible D gene (5 bases). The CDR3 is made up of 15 amino acids. With 3 bases removed from V and 7 bases from J, the gap between germline ends came to 22 bases. CDR1 and CDR2 from the germline V gene are GTSNPN and SVGIG (reference sequence). CDR3 sequence: CAWRDIGLDGGEQYF. Written as DNA, the CDR3 is TGTGCCTGGAGAGACATCGGACTGGACGGCGGGGAGCAGTACTTC. The variable domain in full, completed from reference TRBV30 and TRBJ2-7, reads SQTIHQWPATLVQPVGSPLSLECTVEGTSNPNLYWYRQAAGRGLQLLFYSVGIGQISSEVPQNLSASRPQDRQFILSSKKLLLSDSGFYLCAWRDIGLDGGEQYFGPGTRLTVT.

The chain employs TRBV7-9 and TRBJ1-1; D unclear. Between the trimmed V and J ends, which lost 5 bases and 0 bases, there was a span of 10 bases. This CDR3 region has 14 residues. Germline-derived CDR1 and CDR2 are SEHNR and FQNEAQ (reference sequence). For the CDR3, the DNA is TGTGCCAGCAGCCTACGGTCGGTGAACACTGAAGCTTTCTTT. Encoded protein: CASSLRSVNTEAFF.

CDR3 coding DNA: TGTGCCACCGCGTCGGTACAAGAGACCCAGTACTTC. This encodes CATASVQETQYF. The chain is built from TRBV19 and TRBJ2-5, with unresolved D. Looked up from germline, CDR1 is LNHDA and CDR2 is SQIVND (reference sequence). This CDR3 is 12 amino acids long. Trimming shortened V by 10 bases and J by 2 bases, and 11 bases separated the two germline ends.

The chain combines TRBV6-1 with TRBJ1-5; no clear D. From germline, CDR1 is MNHNS and CDR2 SASEGT. V lost 6 bases and J lost 1, with 4 bases in between. CDR3 length: 12 residues. Here the CDR3 DNA reads TGTGCCAGCAGGGGCAGCAATCAGCCCCAGCATTTT. This encodes CASRGSNQPQHF.

This clone was recorded only once. As DNA, the CDR3 is TGTGCCAGCAGTTACTCTGCTAGCGGGAGCGTTGAGCAGTTCTTC. Translation gives CASSYSASGSVEQFF. The chain has TRBV6-6 and TRBJ2-1, with 10 bases identical to TRBD2. The germline CDR1 and CDR2 sequences are MNHNY and SVGAGI (reference sequence). This CDR3 spans 15 amino acids. Trimming at V came to 0 bases and at J to 9 bases, leaving 5 bases not matched to a gene.

In this sample, this clone turned up a few times. The CDR3 DNA follows: TGCGCCAGCAGCTTGGCTGGGACATCGAACACCGGGGAGCTGTTTTTT. Translation: CASSLAGTSNTGELFF. The chain has TRBV5-1 and TRBJ2-2; D may be TRBD1 (6 bases). Germline CDR1 and CDR2: SGHRS and YFSETQ. Trimming took 0 bases from V and 0 from J, leaving 9 bases between them. CDR3 size: 16 residues.

The chain joins TRBV28 to TRBJ2-3; the match to TRBD2 covers 8 bases. J gave up 2 bases and V 6 bases, and 7 bases lay outside the gene matches. This CDR3 contains 15 residues. The germline V gene encodes CDR1 MDHEN and CDR2 SYDVKM. The CDR3 sequence: CASSSGGHYTDTQYF. CDR3 sequence (DNA): TGTGCCAGCAGCAGCGGGGGCCATTACACAGATACGCAGTATTTT.

The genes are TRBV9 and TRBJ2-2; D uncertain. Per the germline V gene, CDR1 is SGDLS and CDR2 is YYNGEE. The CDR3 is 14 residues long. Trimming left V 0 bases short and J 1 base short, with 4 bases between. The CDR3 reads CASSVGQNTGELFF. The DNA of the CDR3 is TGTGCCAGCAGCGTAGGACAGAACACCGGGGAGCTGTTTTTT.

The chain combines TRBV18 with TRBJ2-7; TRBD1 matches at 10 bases. After removal of 4 bases from V and 5 bases from J, the junction contained 5 bases not matched to a gene. CDR1 is KGHSH, CDR2 LQKENI, per germline. The CDR3 loop spans 14 amino acids. CDR3 in amino acids: CASSLRDRGNEQYF. The DNA for the CDR3 is TGTGCCAGCTCACTCAGGGACAGGGGCAACGAGCAGTACTTC.